What follows are 24 T cell receptor beta chains derived from one specimen sequenced in a study of regulatory T cells in long-lasting Graves disease. CDR3-region Arm-PCR and iRepertoire HTBI primers produced the TCR beta libraries. TCRdb independently ran MiXCR on the multiplex PCR reads; one entry per CDR3 protein. The sample lists some 340,000 distinct CDR3 sequences, roughly 25% seen once, with 25% to 30% in the top ten. The time point denotes: persistent/refractory GD, antithyroid drugs over 5 years with positive TRAb. PBMCs were the source of the RNA used for TCR sequencing. Specimen: peripheral blood mononuclear cells (PBMCs), collected when the disease was refractory, from a patient treated with antithyroid drugs. All receptors derive from a woman in her thirties or forties with Graves disease.

V gene TRBV2 combines with J gene TRBJ1-5, with D perhaps TRBD1 (5 bases). The V gene's germline CDR1 is SNHLY and CDR2 FYNNEI. The CDR3 extends over 13 amino acids. V gave up 3 bases and J gave up 6 bases, with 9 bases separating them. The CDR3 DNA reads as TGTGCCAGCAGTGACCCCGGGGGTCAGCCCCAGCATTTT. Its translation: CASSDPGGQPQHF.

This clonotype was counted ten times or more. The rearrangement joins TRBV20-1 to TRBJ1-5, with 9 bases aligning to TRBD1. Germline V gives CDR1 DFQATT, CDR2 SNEGSKA (reference sequence). This CDR3 is 15 amino acids long. The J segment lost 6 bases and the V segment lost 4 bases, leaving 10 bases of the junction unmatched. The CDR3 here is CSATPGDRETQPQHF. In nucleotides, the CDR3 is TGCAGTGCTACCCCTGGGGACAGGGAAACTCAGCCCCAGCATTTT.

This clonotype came up a few times. The rearrangement joins TRBV12-3 or TRBV12-4 to TRBJ2-7; D unresolved. CDR3 length: 14 amino acids. V dropped 1 base and J dropped 6 bases, with 13 bases sitting between them. The chain's CDR3 is CASSLDARQPEQYF. DNA for the CDR3: TGTGCCAGCAGTTTAGATGCCCGGCAACCCGAGCAGTACTTC.

Turning to this clonotype: Given a much more abundant clone one base away, this may be a read error. The genes are TRBV6-1 and TRBJ1-1, with D perhaps matching TRBD1 (5 bases). With 10 bases removed from V and 2 bases from J, the gap between germline ends came to 17 bases. Per germline, CDR1 MNHNS and CDR2 SASEGT. The CDR3 consists of 14 residues. CDR3 protein: CATLRGRVNTEAFF. The CDR3 DNA is TGTGCCACCCTTAGGGGCAGGGTTAACACTGAAGCTTTCTTT.

Worth noting for this clonotype: This could be a read error, since a much larger clone is one nucleotide away. The rearrangement links TRBV28 to TRBJ1-1; D remains unclear. The CDR3 has 16 residues. The germline V gene encodes CDR1 MDHEN and CDR2 SYDVKM. V was shortened by 5 bases and J by 5 bases, with 21 bases between the two germline ends. CDR3 DNA: TGTGCCAGCAGTGGCCTGGGGAACAGCGGAGCAACTGAAGCTTTCTTT. It encodes CASSGLGNSGATEAFF.

This chain connects TRBV14 to TRBJ2-7; D unclear. V lost 3 bases, J lost 0 bases, and 15 bases lay in between. The CDR3 runs 16 residues. Germline CDR1 reads SGHDN; CDR2 reads FVKESK. For the CDR3, the DNA is TGTGCCAGCAGCCAGGAGATTGCTTGGAGCTCCTACGAGCAGTACTTC. Its translation: CASSQEIAWSSYEQYF.

A note on this clonotype: A clone one base away is much larger, so this may be a read error. The J gene is TRBJ1-1, the V gene TRBV10-3; D not resolved. CDR1 is ENHRY and CDR2 is SYGVKD in the germline V gene. The CDR3 runs 14 residues. The CDR3 spells CAISESEGGSEASF. As DNA, the CDR3 is TGTGCCATCAGTGAGTCAGAGGGAGGCTCTGAAGCTTCCTTT.

This clonotype was counted a few times. The chain combines TRBV7-2 with TRBJ2-3, with 12 bases that match TRBD2. The V segment lost 2 bases and the J segment 0 bases; nucleotides outside the gene matches: 3. There are 17 residues in the CDR3. Germline V gene lookup returns CDR1 SGHTA and CDR2 FQGNSA. Written as DNA, the CDR3 is TGTGCCAGCAGCTTAAGGACTAGCGGGATTAGCACAGATACGCAGTATTTT. Residues: CASSLRTSGISTDTQYF.

The CDR3 spells CAWEDDSNEKLFF. CDR3 DNA sequence: TGTGCCTGGGAGGACGACAGTAATGAAAAACTGTTTTTT. The chain recombines TRBV30 with TRBJ1-4; TRBD1 is a possible D gene (5 bases). Germline-derived CDR1 and CDR2 are GTSNPN and SVGIG (reference sequence). Trimming removed 5 bases from V and 4 bases from J, with 11 bases in between. This CDR3 spans 13 amino acids.

This clonotype was found many times. The genes are TRBV12-3 or TRBV12-4 and TRBJ2-2, with TRBD2 matching 7 bases. The J segment lost 5 bases and the V segment lost 2 bases, leaving 5 bases of the junction unmatched. There are 15 residues in the CDR3. For the CDR3, the DNA is TGTGCCAGCAGTTTACTAGCGGAAGTTACCGGGGAGCTGTTTTTT. Amino acid sequence: CASSLLAEVTGELFF.

This clonotype was recorded at least ten times. The chain is built from TRBV20-1 and TRBJ2-7; no clear D gene. V was cut by 3 bases and J by 2 bases, with 8 bases left in between. Germline V gene data show CDR1 as DFQATT and CDR2 as SNEGSKA (reference sequence). There are 12 residues in the CDR3. The CDR3 protein is CSASLIAYEQYF. For the CDR3, the DNA is TGCAGTGCTAGCCTCATAGCCTACGAGCAGTACTTC.

This clonotype was picked up many times. The chain links TRBV5-1 to TRBJ1-6, with D possibly being TRBD1 (6 bases). CDR3 size: 15 residues. Germline V gene data show CDR1 as SGHRS and CDR2 as YFSETQ. The V gene lost 0 bases and the J gene lost 7 bases, with 11 bases spanning the gap. CDR3 in amino acids: CASSLGEQGNSPLHF. The CDR3 nucleotides read TGCGCCAGCAGCTTGGGGGAACAGGGCAATTCACCCCTCCACTTT.

This clonotype was found a few times. The chain is built from TRBV28 and TRBJ1-6, with a tentative D call TRBD1 (5 bases). The V and J ends lost 7 bases and 10 bases respectively, with 20 bases between them. Germline V lookup: CDR1 MDHEN, CDR2 SYDVKM. The CDR3 covers 15 residues. CDR3 DNA sequence: TGTGCCAGCACCCTCTCGGGGCCAGTGGGATCACCCCTCCACTTT. Translation: CASTLSGPVGSPLHF.

The gene calls are TRBV2 and TRBJ2-2; D is unresolved. The CDR3 runs 14 residues. Trimming left V 0 bases short and J 4 bases short, with 6 bases between. CDR1 and CDR2 from the germline V gene are SNHLY and FYNNEI. The DNA for the CDR3 is TGTGCCAGCAGTGAAGCGCTTCGCACCGGGGAGCTGTTTTTT. Its protein is CASSEALRTGELFF.

Many counts were recorded for this clonotype. The chain recombines TRBV12-3 or TRBV12-4 with TRBJ2-5; D is unresolved. Trimming took off 2 bases at V and 5 bases at J, with 12 bases between the two ends. The CDR3 contains 14 residues. The CDR3 reads CASSLTAGRETQYF. The CDR3 DNA reads as TGTGCCAGCAGTTTAACAGCAGGCCGGGAGACCCAGTACTTC.

This clonotype was seen a handful of times. The J gene is TRBJ2-6, the V gene TRBV7-9; D gene ambiguous. The V gene lost 2 bases and the J gene lost 4 bases, with 9 bases spanning the gap. The CDR3 is 15 residues long. Germline-derived CDR1 and CDR2 are SEHNR and FQNEAQ (reference sequence). The CDR3 region has the DNA TGTGCCAGCAGCTTAACTGGTGGAGGGGCCAACGTCCTGACTTTC. As protein: CASSLTGGGANVLTF. Filled out from reference TRBV7-9 and TRBJ2-6, the complete variable domain reads DTGVSQNPRHKITKRGQNVTFRCDPISEHNRLYWYRQTLGQGPEFLTYFQNEAQLEKSRLLSDRFSAERPKGSFSTLEIQRTEQGDSAMYLCASSLTGGGANVLTFGAGSRLTVL.

This clonotype was detected ten times or more. This sequence joins TRBV2 and TRBJ1-4, with D unclear. CDR1 is SNHLY and CDR2 is FYNNEI in the germline V gene. The CDR3 has 14 residues. V was pared by 3 bases and J by 8 bases, with 13 bases between. The CDR3 loop is CASSDGRHGEKLFF. The CDR3 nucleotides read TGTGCCAGCAGTGACGGGCGGCATGGGGAAAAACTGTTTTTT.

This clonotype was seen at least ten times. The chain joins TRBV20-1 to TRBJ2-7; TRBD1 is a possible D gene (5 bases). V lost 0 bases, J lost 1 base, and 19 bases lay in between. Germline values: CDR1 DFQATT, CDR2 SNEGSKA (reference sequence). The CDR3 is made up of 17 amino acids. The CDR3 nucleotides read TGCAGTGCTAGAGATCGATGGGGCAGGGCTAAATCCTACGAGCAGTACTTC. It yields the protein CSARDRWGRAKSYEQYF.

This chain links TRBV30 with TRBJ1-1, with D maybe TRBD1 (5 bases). V was clipped by 2 bases and J by 3 bases, with 7 bases between them. Germline CDR1 is GTSNPN and CDR2 is SVGIG (reference sequence). The CDR3 is 12 residues long. The CDR3 nucleotides read TGTGCCTGGAGTTGGGGCCACACTGAAGCTTTCTTT. Protein sequence: CAWSWGHTEAFF.

There are many counts of this clonotype. The V and J genes are TRBV6-5 and TRBJ1-1; TRBD1 might be the D (5 bases). The CDR3 contains 14 residues. Trimming removed 2 bases at V and 2 bases at J, with 9 bases between. Germline-derived CDR1 and CDR2 are MNHEY and SVGAGI. CDR3 protein: CASSYGQGNTEAFF. CDR3 coding DNA: TGTGCCAGCAGTTACGGGCAGGGTAACACTGAAGCTTTCTTT.

The chain carries TRBV20-1 and TRBJ2-7; 7 positions match TRBD2. The CDR3 consists of 13 residues. J was trimmed by 1 base and V by 5 bases; bases with no gene match: 5. The V gene's germline CDR1 is DFQATT and CDR2 SNEGSKA (reference sequence). The CDR3: CSAASGTSYEQYF. The CDR3 bases are TGCAGTGCTGCCAGCGGGACTTCCTACGAGCAGTACTTC.

A few counts support this clonotype. The rearrangement uses TRBV10-3 and TRBJ1-4; D is unclear. CDR1 ENHRY and CDR2 SYGVKD come from the germline V gene. V lost 4 bases and J lost 7, with 7 bases in between. The CDR3 consists of 12 residues. CDR3 region: CAISAESEKLFF. CDR3 bases: TGTGCCATCAGTGCCGAAAGTGAAAAACTGTTTTTT.

This clonotype has a handful of counts. The chain is built from TRBV29-1 and TRBJ1-1, with a weak D call TRBD1 (5 bases). The CDR3 has 13 amino acids. Germline V gene lookup returns CDR1 SQVTM and CDR2 ANQGSEA. V lost 3 bases, J lost 4 bases, and 12 bases lay in between. The CDR3 is CSVDEGPGTEAFF. The CDR3 DNA sequence: TGCAGCGTTGATGAGGGGCCTGGCACTGAAGCTTTCTTT.

The V call is TRBV10-2, the J call TRBJ2-7, with 9 bases that match TRBD1. This CDR3 is built from 14 residues. Germline trimming cut 6 bases from V and 2 bases from J; bases unmatched to any gene: 5. The germline V gene encodes CDR1 WSHSY and CDR2 SAAADI. The DNA for the CDR3 is TGCGCCAGCAGATCCGGGACAGGGACCTACGAGCAGTACTTC. Amino acids: CASRSGTGTYEQYF.